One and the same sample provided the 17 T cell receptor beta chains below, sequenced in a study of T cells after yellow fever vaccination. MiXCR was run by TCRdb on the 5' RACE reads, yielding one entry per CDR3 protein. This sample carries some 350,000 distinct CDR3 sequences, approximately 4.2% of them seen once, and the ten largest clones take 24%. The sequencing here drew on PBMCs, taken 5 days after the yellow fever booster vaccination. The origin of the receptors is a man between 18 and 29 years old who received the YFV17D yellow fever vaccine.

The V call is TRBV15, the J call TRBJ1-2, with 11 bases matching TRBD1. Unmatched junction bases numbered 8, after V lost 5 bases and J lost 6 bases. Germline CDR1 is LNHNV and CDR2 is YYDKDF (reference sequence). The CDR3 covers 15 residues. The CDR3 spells CATSPRTGGTDGYTF. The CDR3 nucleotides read TGTGCCACCAGCCCTAGGACAGGGGGCACGGATGGCTACACCTTC.

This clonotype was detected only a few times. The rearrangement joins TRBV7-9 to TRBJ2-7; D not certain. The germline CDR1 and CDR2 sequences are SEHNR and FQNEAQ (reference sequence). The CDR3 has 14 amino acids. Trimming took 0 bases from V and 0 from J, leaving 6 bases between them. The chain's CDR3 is CASSLARTSYEQYF. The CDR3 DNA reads TGTGCCAGCAGCTTAGCCCGGACCTCCTACGAGCAGTACTTC.

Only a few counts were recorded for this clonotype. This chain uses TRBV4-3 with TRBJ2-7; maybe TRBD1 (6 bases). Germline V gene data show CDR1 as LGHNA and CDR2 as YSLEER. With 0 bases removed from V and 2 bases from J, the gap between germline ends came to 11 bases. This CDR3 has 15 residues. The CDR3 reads CASSQDGGYTYEQYF. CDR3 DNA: TGCGCCAGCAGCCAAGATGGGGGCTACACCTACGAGCAGTACTTC.

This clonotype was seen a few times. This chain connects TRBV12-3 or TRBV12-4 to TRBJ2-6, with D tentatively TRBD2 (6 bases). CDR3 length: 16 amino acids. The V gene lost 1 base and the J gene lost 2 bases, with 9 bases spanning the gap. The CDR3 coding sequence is TGTGCCAGCAGTTTAGGTTGGGGGGCTGGGGCCAACGTCCTGACTTTC. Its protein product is CASSLGWGAGANVLTF.

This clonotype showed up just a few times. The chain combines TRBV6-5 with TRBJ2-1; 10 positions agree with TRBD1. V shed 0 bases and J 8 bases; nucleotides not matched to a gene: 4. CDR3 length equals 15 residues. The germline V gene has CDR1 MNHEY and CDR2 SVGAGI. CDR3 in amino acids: CASSYSGTGDHEQFF. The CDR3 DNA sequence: TGTGCCAGCAGTTACTCCGGGACAGGGGACCATGAGCAGTTCTTC.

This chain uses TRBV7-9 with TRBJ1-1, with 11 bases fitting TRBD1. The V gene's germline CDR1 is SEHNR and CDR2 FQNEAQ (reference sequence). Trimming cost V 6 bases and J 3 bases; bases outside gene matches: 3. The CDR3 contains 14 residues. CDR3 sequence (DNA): TGTGCCAGCAGAGGACAGGGGGCGGACACTGAAGCTTTCTTT. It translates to CASRGQGADTEAFF. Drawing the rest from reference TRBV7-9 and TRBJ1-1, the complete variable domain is DTGVSQNPRHKITKRGQNVTFRCDPISEHNRLYWYRQTLGQGPEFLTYFQNEAQLEKSRLLSDRFSAERPKGSFSTLEIQRTEQGDSAMYLCASRGQGADTEAFFGQGTRLTVV.

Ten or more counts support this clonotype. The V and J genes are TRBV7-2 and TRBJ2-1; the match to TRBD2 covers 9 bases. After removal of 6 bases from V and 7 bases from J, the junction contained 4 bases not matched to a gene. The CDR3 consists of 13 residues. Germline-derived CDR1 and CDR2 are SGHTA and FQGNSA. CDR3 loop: CASRVLAGNEQFF. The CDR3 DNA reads TGTGCCAGCAGAGTCCTAGCGGGAAATGAGCAGTTCTTC.

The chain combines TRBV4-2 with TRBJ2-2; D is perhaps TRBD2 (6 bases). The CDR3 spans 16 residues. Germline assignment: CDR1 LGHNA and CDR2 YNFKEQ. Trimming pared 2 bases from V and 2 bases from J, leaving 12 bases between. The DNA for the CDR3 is TGTGCCAGCAGCCAAAACCCCGGGGGTAACACCGGGGAGCTGTTTTTT. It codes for CASSQNPGGNTGELFF.

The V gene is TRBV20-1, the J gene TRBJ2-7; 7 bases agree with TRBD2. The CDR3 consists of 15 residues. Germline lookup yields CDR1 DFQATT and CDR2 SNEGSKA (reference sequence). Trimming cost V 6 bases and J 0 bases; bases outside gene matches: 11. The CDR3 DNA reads TGCAGTGCCACTACAATTGCGGGGGACTCCTACGAGCAGTACTTC. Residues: CSATTIAGDSYEQYF.

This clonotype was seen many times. CDR3 residues: CSGGANTDTQYF. The CDR3 DNA reads as TGCAGTGGGGGGGCCAACACAGATACGCAGTATTTT. The rearrangement joins TRBV20-1 to TRBJ2-3; D may match TRBD1 or TRBD2 (6 bases each). Germline V gives CDR1 DFQATT, CDR2 SNEGSKA (reference sequence). With 7 bases removed from V and 2 bases from J, the gap between germline ends came to 10 bases. The CDR3 sequence is 12 residues long.

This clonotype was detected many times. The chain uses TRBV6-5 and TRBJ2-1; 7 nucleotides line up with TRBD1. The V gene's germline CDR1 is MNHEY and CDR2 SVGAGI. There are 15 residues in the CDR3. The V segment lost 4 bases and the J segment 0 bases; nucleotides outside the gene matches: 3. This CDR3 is CASSSGTVSYNEQFF. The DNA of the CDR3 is TGTGCCAGCAGTTCCGGGACAGTCTCCTACAATGAGCAGTTCTTC.

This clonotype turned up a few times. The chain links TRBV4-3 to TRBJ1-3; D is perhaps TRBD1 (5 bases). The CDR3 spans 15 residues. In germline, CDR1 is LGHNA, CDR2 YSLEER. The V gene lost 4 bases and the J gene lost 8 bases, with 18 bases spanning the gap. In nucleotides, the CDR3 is TGCGCCAGCAGCCTCCAGTCGGACACCGGAGACACCATATATTTT. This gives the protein CASSLQSDTGDTIYF.

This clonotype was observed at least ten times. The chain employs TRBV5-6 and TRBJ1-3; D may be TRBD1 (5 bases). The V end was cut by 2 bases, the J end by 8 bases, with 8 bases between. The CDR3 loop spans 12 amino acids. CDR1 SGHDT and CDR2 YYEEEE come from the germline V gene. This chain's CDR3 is CASSFSGDTIYF. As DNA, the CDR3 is TGTGCCAGCAGCTTTTCGGGGGACACCATATATTTT. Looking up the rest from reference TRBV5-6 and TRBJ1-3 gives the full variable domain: DAGVTQSPTHLIKTRGQQVTLRCSPKSGHDTVSWYQQALGQGPQFIFQYYEEEERQRGNFPDRFSGHQFPNYSSELNVNALLLGDSALYLCASSFSGDTIYFGEGSWLTVV.

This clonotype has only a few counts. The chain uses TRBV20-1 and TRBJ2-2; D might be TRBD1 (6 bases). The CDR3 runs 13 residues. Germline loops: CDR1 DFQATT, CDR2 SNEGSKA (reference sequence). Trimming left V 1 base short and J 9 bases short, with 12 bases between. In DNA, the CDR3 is TGCAGTGCTAGAGGGGACAATGACCGGGAGCTGTTTTTT. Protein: CSARGDNDRELFF.

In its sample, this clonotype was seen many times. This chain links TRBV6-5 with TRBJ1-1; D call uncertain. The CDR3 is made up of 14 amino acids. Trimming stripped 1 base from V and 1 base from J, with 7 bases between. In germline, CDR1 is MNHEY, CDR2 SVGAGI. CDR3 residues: CASSYYGRNTEAFF. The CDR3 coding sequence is TGTGCCAGCAGTTACTATGGGAGGAACACTGAAGCTTTCTTT.

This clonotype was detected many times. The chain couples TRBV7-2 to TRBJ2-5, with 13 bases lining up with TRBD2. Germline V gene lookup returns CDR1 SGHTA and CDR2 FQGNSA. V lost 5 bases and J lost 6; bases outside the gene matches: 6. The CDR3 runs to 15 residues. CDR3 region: CASSLTSGGAQTQYF. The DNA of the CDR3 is TGTGCCAGCAGCCTAACTAGCGGGGGGGCCCAGACCCAGTACTTC.

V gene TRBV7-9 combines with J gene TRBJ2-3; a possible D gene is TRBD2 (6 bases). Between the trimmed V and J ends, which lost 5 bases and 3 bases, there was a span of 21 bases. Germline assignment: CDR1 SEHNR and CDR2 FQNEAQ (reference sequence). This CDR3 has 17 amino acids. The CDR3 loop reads CASSEPRRGRITDTQYF. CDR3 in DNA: TGTGCCAGCAGCGAGCCTAGGAGGGGCCGGATTACAGATACGCAGTATTTT.